The 13 T cell receptor beta chains below come from one sample, sequenced in a study of beta chain features in type 1 diabetes. Isolated RNA was reverse transcribed in full, so expressed TCRB transcripts were sequenced. Using immunoSEQ multiplex PCR, the repertoire was profiled, and TCRdb retains in-frame clones only, with some absent. The table lists 200,000 to 250,000 clones, approximately 14% of them singletons, with around 0.03% in the top ten. The sequenced sample consisted of naive CD4+ T cells from blood. The source is a woman aged 40 to 50 in good health.

The rearrangement joins TRBV2 to TRBJ1-6; D ambiguous. V was cut by 6 bases and J by 0 bases, with 9 bases left in between. The CDR3 covers 15 residues. Germline V gene data show CDR1 as SNHLY and CDR2 as FYNNEI. The CDR3 DNA sequence: TGTGCCAGCAGGAGTCCGAGCTCCTATAATTCACCCCTCCACTTT. This sequence encodes CASRSPSSYNSPLHF.

A few counts support this clone. The CDR3: CASSSNRVANEKLFF. The DNA of the CDR3 is TGTGCCAGCAGTAGCAACAGGGTGGCTAATGAAAAACTGTTTTTT. V is TRBV2 and J is TRBJ1-4, with a possible D match to TRBD1 (6 bases). Germline CDR1 is SNHLY and CDR2 is FYNNEI. V lost 5 bases, J lost 3 bases, and 13 bases lay in between. The CDR3 loop spans 15 amino acids.

This clone was counted a few times. The gene calls are TRBV23-1 and TRBJ2-5; TRBD2 agrees at 9 bases. Being an ORF, TRBV23-1 has a function that is uncertain. Trimming removed 0 bases from V and 11 bases from J; junction bases left unmatched: 16. The CDR3 runs 17 residues. The CDR3 reads CASSQSSPRGGSSKQYF. CDR3 in DNA: TGCGCCAGCAGTCAATCCTCCCCGCGGGGGGGCTCCTCGAAGCAGTACTTC.

This clone was counted only a few times. This chain links TRBV6-5 with TRBJ1-1; TRBD1 aligns across 8 bases. CDR3 length equals 12 residues. Germline trimming cut 2 bases from V and 12 bases from J; bases unmatched to any gene: 5. In germline, CDR1 is MNHEY, CDR2 SVGAGI. The CDR3 loop reads CASSYRQGAPFF. The CDR3 DNA is TGTGCCAGCAGTTACCGGCAGGGGGCTCCTTTCTTT.

This clone was detected only a few times. The genes are TRBV11-2 and TRBJ1-5, with TRBD1 matching 8 bases. Germline V gene data show CDR1 as SGHAT and CDR2 as FQNNGV. CDR3 length: 15 residues. J gave up 4 bases and V 5 bases, and 7 bases lay outside the gene matches. The CDR3 spells CASSPPGQENQPQHF. The CDR3 DNA is TGTGCCAGCAGCCCCCCGGGACAGGAGAATCAGCCCCAGCATTTT.

The rearrangement uses TRBV9 and TRBJ2-1; no firm D call. Germline CDR1 is SGDLS and CDR2 is YYNGEE. V was pared by 4 bases and J by 8 bases, with 13 bases between. This CDR3 comprises 13 residues. CDR3 DNA: TGTGCCAGCAGCTATACCTCCAGCGATGAGCAGTTCTTC. This codes for CASSYTSSDEQFF.

The table lists this clone with a few counts. V is TRBV7-2 and J is TRBJ2-3; D is undetermined. Germline CDR1 is SGHTA and CDR2 is FQGNSA. This CDR3 has 12 residues. V was cut by 6 bases and J by 0 bases, with 4 bases left in between. CDR3 nucleotides: TGTGCCAGCAGAATAAGCACAGATACGCAGTATTTT. This encodes CASRISTDTQYF.

This chain joins TRBV18 and TRBJ1-1; TRBD1 agrees at 7 bases. J gave up 0 bases and V 2 bases, and 12 bases lay outside the gene matches. This CDR3 has 18 amino acids. Germline lookup yields CDR1 KGHSH and CDR2 LQKENI. CDR3 DNA sequence: TGTGCCAGCTCACCAAAGAGGGGGCGCACCGTGATGAACACTGAAGCTTTCTTT. It codes for CASSPKRGRTVMNTEAFF.

The J gene is TRBJ1-4, the V gene TRBV5-1, with 12 positions matching TRBD1. V was pared by 2 bases and J by 8 bases, with 4 bases of the junction left unmatched. Germline V gives CDR1 SGHRS, CDR2 YFSETQ. The CDR3 has 15 amino acids. CDR3 residues: CASSFSGTGGEKLFF. CDR3 sequence (DNA): TGCGCCAGCAGCTTCTCCGGGACAGGGGGCGAAAAACTGTTTTTT.

The V call is TRBV7-6, the J call TRBJ1-1; D ambiguous. The germline V gene has CDR1 SGHVS and CDR2 FNYEAQ. Deletions cut 0 bases from V and 1 base from J, with 6 bases between. The CDR3 is made up of 14 amino acids. The CDR3 reads CASSLASGNTEAFF. The CDR3 DNA reads as TGTGCCAGCAGCTTAGCAAGCGGGAACACTGAAGCTTTCTTT.

The CDR3 protein is CASSFRTSGVNYGYTF. CDR3 DNA sequence: TGTGCCAGCAGCTTTCGGACAAGTGGAGTAAACTATGGCTACACCTTC. This chain links TRBV13 with TRBJ1-2, with D tentatively TRBD1 (5 bases). This CDR3 spans 16 amino acids. The germline V and J ends were trimmed by 3 bases and 2 bases, with 16 bases remaining between them. The germline gives CDR1 PRHDT, CDR2 FYEKMQ (reference sequence).

The rearrangement uses TRBV7-8 and TRBJ2-7; TRBD2 matches 7 bases. V lost 4 bases and J lost 1; bases outside the gene matches: 7. In germline, CDR1 is SGHVS, CDR2 FQNEAQ. The CDR3 contains 15 residues. Written as DNA, the CDR3 is TGTGCCAGCAGCTCGGGGGGTAGCGGGTCCTACGAGCAGTACTTC. It codes for CASSSGGSGSYEQYF.

J is TRBJ1-5 and V is TRBV19; 8 nucleotides agree with TRBD1. The J segment lost 4 bases and the V segment lost 5 bases, leaving 10 bases of the junction unmatched. Germline lookup yields CDR1 LNHDA and CDR2 SQIVND (reference sequence). The CDR3 extends over 16 amino acids. CDR3 sequence reads: CASSSWTGMGNQPQHF. For the CDR3, the DNA is TGTGCCAGTAGTTCGTGGACAGGGATGGGGAATCAGCCCCAGCATTTT.